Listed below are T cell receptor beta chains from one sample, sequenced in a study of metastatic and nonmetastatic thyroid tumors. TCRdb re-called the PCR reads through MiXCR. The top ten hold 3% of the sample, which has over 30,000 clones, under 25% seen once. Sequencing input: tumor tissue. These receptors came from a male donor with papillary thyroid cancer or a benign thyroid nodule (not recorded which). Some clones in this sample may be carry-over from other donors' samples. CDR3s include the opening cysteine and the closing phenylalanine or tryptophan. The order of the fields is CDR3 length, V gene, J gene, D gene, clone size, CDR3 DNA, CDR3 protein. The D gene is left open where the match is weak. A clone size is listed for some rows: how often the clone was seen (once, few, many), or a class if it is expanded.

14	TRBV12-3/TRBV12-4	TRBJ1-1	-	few	TGTGCCAGCAGTTTTAAGGTAGCGAGGACTGAAGCTTTCTTT	CASSFKVARTEAFF
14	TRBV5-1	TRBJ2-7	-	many	TGCGCCAGCAGTCTGGGGGGAGCCACCTACGAGCAGTACTTC	CASSLGGATYEQYF
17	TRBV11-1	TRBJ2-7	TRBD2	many	TGTGCCAGCAGCTCAGGGGGCGGGACTAGCGCCTCCTACGAGCAGTACTTC	CASSSGGGTSASYEQYF
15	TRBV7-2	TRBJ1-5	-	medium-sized	TGTGCCAGCAGCCGCGGAGCACGTAGCAATCAGCCCCAGCATTTT	CASSRGARSNQPQHF
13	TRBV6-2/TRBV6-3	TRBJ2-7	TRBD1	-	TGTGCCAGCAGCCTTAGACAGGGGAACGAGCACTACTTC	CASSLRQGNEHYF
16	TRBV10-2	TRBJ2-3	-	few	TGCGCCAGCAGCGGCAGGTGGGGACGGCACACAGATACGCAGTATTTT	CASSGRWGRHTDTQYF
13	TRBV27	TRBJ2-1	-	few	TGTGCCAGCAAACTATTGGGAGAGGATGAGCAGTTCTTC	CASKLLGEDEQFF
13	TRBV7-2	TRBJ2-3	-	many	TGTGCCAGCAGCCCCATGACTCAAGATACGCAGTATTTT	CASSPMTQDTQYF
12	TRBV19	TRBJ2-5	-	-	TGTGCCAGTAGCCCGGAGCGCGAGACCCAGTACTTC	CASSPERETQYF
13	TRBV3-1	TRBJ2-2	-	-	TGTGCCAGCAGCCCGACAGGCCACCCCTGGGTGTTTTTT	CASSPTGHPWVFF
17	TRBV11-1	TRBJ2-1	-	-	TGTGCCAGCAGCTGGTCCCCGACTAGGGCCCTCATGCATGAGCAGTTCTTC	CASSWSPTRALMHEQFF
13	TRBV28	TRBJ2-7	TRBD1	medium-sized	TGTGCCAGCAGTTTAGACAGGGCGGCCGAGCAGTACTTC	CASSLDRAAEQYF
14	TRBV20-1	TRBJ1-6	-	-	TGCAGTGCGCGGAGGGATAGGGTAAGTTCGCCCTTCCACTTT	CSARRDRVSSPFHF
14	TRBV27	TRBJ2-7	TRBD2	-	TGTGTCAGCAGTCCCATACTAGCGGGATACGAGCAGTACTTC	CVSSPILAGYEQYF
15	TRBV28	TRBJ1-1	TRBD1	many	TGTGCCAGCACCGGGACAGGCCAAGGTGGCACTGAAGCTTTCTTT	CASTGTGQGGTEAFF
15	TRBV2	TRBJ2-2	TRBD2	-	TGTGCCAGCACCCCAGAGGCTAGCGGCACCGGGGAGCTGTTTTTT	CASTPEASGTGELFF
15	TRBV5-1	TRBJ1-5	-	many	TGCGCCAGCAGCCTGGAGGGTTATAGCAATCAGCCCCAGCATTTT	CASSLEGYSNQPQHF
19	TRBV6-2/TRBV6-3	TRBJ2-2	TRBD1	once	TGTGCCAGCAGTTACTCCGTTTCGCTTGACAGGGGGAACACCGGGGAGCTGTTTTTT	CASSYSVSLDRGNTGELFF
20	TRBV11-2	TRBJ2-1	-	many	TGTGCCAGCAGCTTATATTTATTGTCGGGACACCGGAGCTCCTACAATGAGCAGTTCTTC	CASSLYLLSGHRSSYNEQFF
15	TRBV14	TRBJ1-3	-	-	TGTGCCAGCAGCCACGTGTGGGGACTGAGTAACATCATATATTTT	CASSHVWGLSNIIYF
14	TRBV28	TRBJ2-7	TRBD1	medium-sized	TGTGCCAGCAGTACTGGGACAGGGGCCTACGAGCAGTACTTC	CASSTGTGAYEQYF
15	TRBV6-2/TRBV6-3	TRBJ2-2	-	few	TGTGCCAGCAGTTACCATGGGCCGCTGAACGTGGAGCTGTTTTTT	CASSYHGPLNVELFF
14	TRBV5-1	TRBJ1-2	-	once	TGCGCCAGCAGCTTGGATCCGGGAAACTATGGCTACACCTTC	CASSLDPGNYGYTF
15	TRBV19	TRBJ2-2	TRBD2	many	TGTGCCAGTACCGGGACTAGCGGGTCCCGTAGGGAGCTGTTTTTT	CASTGTSGSRRELFF